This T cell receptor (beta chain) is from a study of CD8+ T cells in alopecia areata (dated by TCRdb to the late 2010s). Notes on the research overall: Treated patients were enrolled in an open-label pilot trial of oral tofacitinib, 5 to 10 mg twice daily, for moderate-to-severe alopecia areata. In both human patients and the C3H/HeJ mouse model, the study applied high-throughput TCRbeta sequencing to look at T cell clonal expansion in alopecia areata. For the treated patients, the SALT score, which quantifies what percentage of scalp surface area is affected, served as the measure of disease severity. Clonality in the scalp was compared among normal scalp (n=4), patchy alopecia areata scalp (n=8), and alopecia totalis/universalis scalp (n=8). Human TCRbeta sequencing covered scalp tissue and sorted CD4+ and CD8+ peripheral blood T cells from patchy and totalis/universalis alopecia areata patients and healthy controls. immunoSEQ multiplex PCR using 35 Vbeta forward primers and 13 Jbeta reverse primers was used to amplify TCRbeta CDR3 regions. The RNA source kit depended on sample type: the PAXgene miRNA kit for fixed scalp, the miRNeasy kit for PBMCs, and the RNeasy kit for mouse skin. Tofacitinib was administered for 6 to 18 months, and 6 months of follow-up off drug were then conducted to assess delayed response and recurrence. Biopsies were taken from tofacitinib-treated patients at baseline and at 4 and 24 weeks of treatment, and a later scalp biopsy was taken in several of the tofacitinib-treated patients.

The method was the immunoSEQ multiplex PCR assay. RNA was extracted from all samples and reverse transcribed into cDNA as template for TCR sequencing. SuperScript III was used to make first-strand cDNA, primed with a 2:1 mix of oligo-dT and random hexamers. A synthetic immune receptor repertoire was used to assess amplification bias, and residual bias was removed computationally. Per the original workflow: After raw reads were preprocessed to remove errors, the CDR3 was defined following IMGT conventions as running from the conserved cysteine to phenylalanine. Clonality was computed as 1 minus the Shannon entropy, with the entropy normalized by log2 of the number of productive unique TCRs. Whether scalp clones were CD4 or CD8 was inferred by matching scalp TCRbeta sequences against CD4 and CD8 repertoires sorted from blood. The source is immuneACCESS, and TCRdb retained only in-frame sequences with V and J called. Part of the clones is not carried over; for the studies checked, unresolved V genes explain less than half of this, and the remainder is unexplained. That table supplies the V and J calls and clone size; D and trimming were determined from the DNA. This sample lists some 150,000 clones; 58% were detected once. The ten largest clones add up to around 15% of the sample.

A remark on this clone: There is no known antigen for this receptor. Within one base of it there is no much larger clone, and no base qualities were kept.

The treatment or condition label for this specimen denotes: oral pan-JAK inhibitor, 5-10 mg twice daily. Lesional scalp punch biopsies and peripheral blood were obtained from alopecia areata patients. PBMCs were isolated by density centrifugation and stained for CD3, CD4 and CD8, after which CD4+ and CD8+ T cells were sorted on a FACSAria. At the junction V is shortened by 4 bases and J by 3 bases, with 14 bases in between. The CDR3 numbers 14 residues from cysteine through phenylalanine. Only CDR3 DNA is held: 42 bases, read in frame from base 1. For CDR1 and CDR2, the germline V gene lists SGDLS and YYNGEE. General study outcomes and caveats: Tofacitinib significantly lowered scalp clonality and the number of expanded CD8+ clones among the top 100 scalp clones. Compared with normal scalp, lesional scalp, particularly in alopecia totalis/universalis, had higher clonality and more expanded CD8+ clones, which suggests antigenic drive. Many expanded lesional clones were found to persist in scalp and blood during tofacitinib treatment, and relapse after treatment cessation may be partly explained by this persistence. The treated cohort was small, with a single nonresponder, so links between baseline CD8+ expansion and response need larger studies. TCR sequences shared between patients were less clear than in mice, possibly partly because of HLA diversity in the patient population. Scalp TCR repertoire analysis is complicated because resident alphabeta T cells in normal human skin are also sequenced, whereas mouse skin is dominated by gammadelta T cells.

The sequence is built from TRBV9 and TRBJ2-7; the D segment could be TRBD1, given 7 matching bases. The receptor was isolated from a human donor with alopecia areata. Material: CD4+ T cells sorted from blood, obtained between weeks 55 and 65, from a patient treated with tofacitinib. Read as DNA, the sequence is TGTGCCAGCAGCCCTCGGAGGGACAGCTACGAGCAGTACTTC. Translated, this is CASSPRRDSYEQYF.